Each of the 27 T cell receptor beta chains below was sequenced from the same sample in a study of blood T cell repertoires in COVID-19. Profiled with immunoSEQ multiplex PCR; TCRdb holds only in-frame clones, not every one. The table has over 200,000 clones, about 90% seen once. The sequenced sample consisted of peripheral blood. These receptors all stem from a man aged 18 to 30 with active or convalescent COVID-19.

The V and J genes are TRBV5-1 and TRBJ2-7; D is undetermined. Germline lookup yields CDR1 SGHRS and CDR2 YFSETQ. CDR3 size: 12 residues. V was shortened by 0 bases and J by 5 bases, with 6 bases between the two germline ends. CDR3 nucleotide sequence: TGCGCCAGCAGCTTGGACATTCACGAGCAGTACTTC. Translation: CASSLDIHEQYF.

The V and J genes are TRBV27 and TRBJ1-6; possible D gene TRBD1, 6 bases. There are 16 residues in the CDR3. Looked up from germline, CDR1 is MNHEY and CDR2 is SMNVEV (reference sequence). Trimming stripped 2 bases from V and 2 bases from J, with 10 bases between. Written as DNA, the CDR3 is TGTGCCAGCAGTTTACTCAGGGGAACCTATAATTCACCCCTCCACTTT. Encoded protein: CASSLLRGTYNSPLHF.

The J gene is TRBJ2-1, the V gene TRBV9; 12 nucleotides agree with TRBD2. The V gene end was trimmed by 0 bases and the J gene end by 3 bases; junction bases not matched to a gene: 4. From germline, CDR1 is SGDLS and CDR2 YYNGEE. The CDR3 consists of 17 residues. CDR3 residues: CASSVGLAGGIYNEQFF. The DNA for the CDR3 is TGTGCCAGCAGCGTAGGGCTAGCGGGAGGGATCTACAATGAGCAGTTCTTC.

The rearrangement uses TRBV29-1 and TRBJ2-7; TRBD1 might be the D (6 bases). Germline CDR1 and CDR2: SQVTM and ANQGSEA. Trimming shortened V by 7 bases and J by 5 bases, and 18 bases separated the two germline ends. The CDR3 length is 13 residues. The CDR3 loop is CSADKAGVHEQYF. The CDR3 nucleotides are TGCAGCGCAGATAAAGCAGGGGTTCACGAGCAGTACTTC.

V gene TRBV7-6 combines with J gene TRBJ2-7, with 10 bases matching TRBD2. Per the germline V gene, CDR1 is SGHVS and CDR2 is FNYEAQ. V trimming: 2 bases; J trimming: 5 bases; junction bases outside the gene matches: 6. The CDR3 spans 15 residues. The CDR3: CASSLKAGGPNEQYF. The CDR3, as DNA: TGTGCCAGCAGCTTAAAAGCGGGAGGGCCCAACGAGCAGTACTTC.

The chain has TRBV16 and TRBJ2-5, with a weak D call TRBD2 (6 bases). The CDR3 is 14 residues long. V was clipped by 11 bases and J by 5 bases, with 21 bases between them. CDR1 and CDR2 (germline): KGHSY, FQNENV. The CDR3 DNA sequence: TGTGCCCGGCCCTTGGGGCGGGATGGGGAGACCCAGTACTTC. Translation gives CARPLGRDGETQYF.

DNA for the CDR3: TGTGCCGTCTCGAGACAGAATGATCAGCCCCAGCATTTT. It translates to CAVSRQNDQPQHF. The V call is TRBV28, the J call TRBJ1-5; maybe TRBD1 (5 bases). The CDR3 contains 13 residues. V lost 11 bases, J lost 5 bases, and 16 bases lay in between. Germline V gives CDR1 MDHEN, CDR2 SYDVKM. The full variable domain, its missing parts supplied by reference TRBV28 and TRBJ1-5, is DVKVTQSSRYLVKRTGEKVFLECVQDMDHENMFWYRQDPGLGLRLIYFSYDVKMKEKGDIPEGYSVSREKKERFSLILESASTNQTSMYLCAVSRQNDQPQHFGDGTRLSIL.

V gene TRBV7-8 combines with J gene TRBJ1-1; D unresolved. CDR3 length equals 11 residues. Per the germline V gene, CDR1 is SGHVS and CDR2 is FQNEAQ. Trimming took 1 base from V and 8 from J, leaving 5 bases between them. The DNA of the CDR3 is TGTGCCAGCAGCTTAGGAGTCGAAGCTTTCTTT. Amino acids: CASSLGVEAFF.

The rearrangement joins TRBV7-9 to TRBJ2-7; 11 bases are a match to TRBD1. Germline-derived CDR1 and CDR2 are SEHNR and FQNEAQ (reference sequence). V dropped 8 bases and J dropped 3; count of bases not matched to a gene: 6. The CDR3 totals 14 residues. In DNA form, the CDR3 reads TGTGCCAGCGCACCGGGGACAGGGGGCTACGAGCAGTACTTC. Translation gives CASAPGTGGYEQYF.

This clone was counted a single time. The junction differs from germline at one of its ends, possibly a read error. The chain uses TRBV10-2 and TRBJ2-1; maybe TRBD2 (6 bases). CDR3 length: 13 amino acids. Looked up from germline, CDR1 is WSHSY and CDR2 is SAAADI. The CDR3 DNA is TGCGCCAGCACCGTGGAGGACTACACTGAGCAGTTCTTC. Translation: CASTVEDYTEQFF.

The chain recombines TRBV4-2 with TRBJ2-1; 8 nucleotides line up with TRBD2. Per germline, CDR1 LGHNA and CDR2 YNFKEQ. The junction had 7 bases not matched to a gene; V was cut back by 0 bases and J by 3 bases. This CDR3 is 17 amino acids long. For the CDR3, the DNA is TGTGCCAGCAGCCAAGAGGTGGCAAGCGGGGGCTACAATGAGCAGTTCTTC. It specifies CASSQEVASGGYNEQFF.

The rearrangement joins TRBV5-5 to TRBJ2-7, with D possibly being TRBD2 (5 bases). Deletions cut 0 bases from V and 2 bases from J, with 15 bases between. The length of the CDR3 is 16 residues. Germline V gives CDR1 SGHKS, CDR2 YYEKEE (reference sequence). CDR3 sequence reads: CASSLDPGGVPYEQYF. The CDR3 bases are TGTGCCAGCAGCTTGGACCCTGGAGGAGTTCCCTACGAGCAGTACTTC.

The rearrangement links TRBV2 to TRBJ1-1; 7 nucleotides agree with TRBD1. After removal of 4 bases from V and 1 base from J, the junction contained 3 bases not matched to a gene. This CDR3 spans 14 amino acids. The V gene's germline CDR1 is SNHLY and CDR2 FYNNEI. DNA for the CDR3: TGTGCCAGCAGTGCGCAGGGGGAGAACACTGAAGCTTTCTTT. It is translated as CASSAQGENTEAFF.

The J gene is TRBJ1-5, the V gene TRBV6-6; a weak D match, TRBD1 (5 bases). Trimming took 8 bases from V and 0 from J, leaving 11 bases between them. This CDR3 region has 14 residues. Germline CDR1 MNHNY, CDR2 SVGAGI (reference sequence). Written as DNA, the CDR3 is TGTGCCAGCCTACAGGACTATAGCAATCAGCCCCAGCATTTT. It translates to CASLQDYSNQPQHF.

This clone was counted only a few times. This chain connects TRBV4-1 to TRBJ2-1; TRBD2 agrees at 10 bases. In germline, CDR1 is MGHRA, CDR2 YSYEKL. The CDR3 covers 14 residues. After removal of 1 base from V and 6 bases from J, the junction contained 0 bases not matched to a gene. The CDR3 is CASSQGLAGNEQFF. CDR3 DNA sequence: TGCGCCAGCAGCCAAGGACTAGCGGGCAATGAGCAGTTCTTC.

The V gene is TRBV6-2 or TRBV6-3, the J gene TRBJ2-7, with D unclear. CDR1 and CDR2 (germline): MNHEY, SVGEGT. The CDR3 length is 13 residues. V dropped 2 bases and J dropped 2 bases, with 7 bases sitting between them. CDR3 region: CASSYGQTYEQYF. DNA of the CDR3: TGTGCCAGCAGTTACGGGCAGACCTACGAGCAGTACTTC.

This chain joins TRBV4-1 and TRBJ2-3; perhaps TRBD2 as D (6 bases). The CDR3 extends over 16 amino acids. Trimming removed 2 bases from V and 0 bases from J, with 12 bases in between. Germline CDR1 MGHRA, CDR2 YSYEKL. CDR3 DNA sequence: TGCGCCAGCAGCCAATCTCCTAGCGTTAGCACAGATACGCAGTATTTT. Protein sequence: CASSQSPSVSTDTQYF.

V is TRBV11-2 and J is TRBJ1-1; 11 bases line up with TRBD1. Trimming removed 5 bases from V and 4 bases from J; junction bases left unmatched: 6. Germline V lookup: CDR1 SGHAT, CDR2 FQNNGV. The CDR3 has 15 amino acids. DNA for the CDR3: TGTGCCAGCAGCCGACGAGGGACAGGGGGCACTGAAGCTTTCTTT. Its protein is CASSRRGTGGTEAFF.

The chain couples TRBV11-2 to TRBJ2-7, with D possibly TRBD2 on 6 matching bases. Deletions cut 1 base from V and 0 bases from J, with 13 bases between. Germline V gene lookup returns CDR1 SGHAT and CDR2 FQNNGV. The CDR3 consists of 16 residues. CDR3 amino acids: CASSLVVVGSSYEQYF. DNA for the CDR3: TGTGCCAGCAGCTTAGTAGTGGTCGGGAGCTCCTACGAGCAGTACTTC.

The chain carries TRBV19 and TRBJ1-2; D not certain. CDR3 length equals 11 residues. Trimming took off 3 bases at V and 11 bases at J, with 10 bases between the two ends. Germline V CDR1 and CDR2: LNHDA, SQIVND (reference sequence). CDR3 sequence: CASSIAIEYTF. The CDR3, as DNA: TGTGCCAGTAGTATTGCAATAGAGTACACCTTC.

The rearrangement links TRBV28 to TRBJ1-2; the match to TRBD1 covers 12 bases. The CDR3 length is 16 residues. Germline V gene sequence: CDR1 MDHEN, CDR2 SYDVKM. J lost 6 bases, V lost 6 bases, and 11 bases had no gene match. The CDR3 region has the DNA TGTGCCAGCAGGGTTAAGGGACAGGGGGCTAGTAATGGCTACACCTTC. Encoded protein: CASRVKGQGASNGYTF.

V gene TRBV5-5 combines with J gene TRBJ1-2, with 10 positions matching TRBD1. From germline, CDR1 is SGHKS and CDR2 YYEKEE (reference sequence). This CDR3 comprises 16 residues. Trimming removed 1 base from V and 1 base from J; junction bases left unmatched: 4. This CDR3 reads CASSLLGQGINYGYTF. CDR3 sequence (DNA): TGTGCCAGCAGCTTGTTGGGACAGGGGATTAACTATGGCTACACCTTC.

This clone has only one observation. The J gene is TRBJ2-4, the V gene TRBV5-4; perhaps TRBD2 as D (5 bases). Germline CDR1 is SGHNT and CDR2 is YYREEE (reference sequence). CDR3 length equals 17 residues. Trimming took off 3 bases at V and 1 base at J, with 17 bases between the two ends. CDR3 DNA sequence: TGTGCCAGCAGCTCCCCTCTTGGCAGAGGGGCCAAAAACATTCAGTACTTC. Residues: CASSSPLGRGAKNIQYF. The whole variable domain, filled in from reference TRBV5-4 and TRBJ2-4, reads ETGVTQSPTHLIKTRGQQVTLRCSSQSGHNTVSWYQQALGQGPQFIFQYYREEENGRGNFPPRFSGLQFPNYSSELNVNALELDDSALYLCASSSPLGRGAKNIQYFGAGTRLSVL.

This clone was counted only a few times. V is TRBV7-2 and J is TRBJ1-1; D might be TRBD1 (5 bases). The CDR3 spans 16 residues. Between the trimmed V and J ends, which lost 2 bases and 3 bases, there was a span of 16 bases. Germline loops: CDR1 SGHTA, CDR2 FQGNSA. The CDR3 spells CASSLSQGLRDTEAFF. The CDR3, as DNA: TGTGCCAGCAGCTTAAGTCAGGGACTACGCGACACTGAAGCTTTCTTT.

This clone was picked up a small number of times. The V and J genes are TRBV12-3 or TRBV12-4 and TRBJ1-5; 9 bases are shared with TRBD1. The V gene end was trimmed by 8 bases and the J gene end by 4 bases; junction bases not matched to a gene: 3. CDR3 length equals 13 residues. In nucleotides, the CDR3 is TGTGCCAGCGCGGACAGGGGAAATCAGCCCCAGCATTTT. This encodes CASADRGNQPQHF.

This clone is a singleton in its sample. This sequence joins TRBV14 and TRBJ2-7; 10 bases agree with TRBD2. There are 18 residues in the CDR3. Germline V gene data show CDR1 as SGHDN and CDR2 as FVKESK. V trimming: 1 base; J trimming: 3 bases; junction bases outside the gene matches: 12. CDR3 residues: CASSQGTSGVSPDYEQYF. In DNA form, the CDR3 reads TGTGCCAGCAGCCAAGGTACTAGCGGGGTTTCGCCGGACTACGAGCAGTACTTC.

The chain combines TRBV7-2 with TRBJ2-2; a weak D match, TRBD1 (5 bases). From germline, CDR1 is SGHTA and CDR2 FQGNSA. The CDR3 totals 13 residues. V lost 4 bases, J lost 7 bases, and 10 bases lay in between. The DNA of the CDR3 is TGTGCCAGCAGCTCCAGGGCAGACGGGGAGCTGTTTTTT. Protein product: CASSSRADGELFF.